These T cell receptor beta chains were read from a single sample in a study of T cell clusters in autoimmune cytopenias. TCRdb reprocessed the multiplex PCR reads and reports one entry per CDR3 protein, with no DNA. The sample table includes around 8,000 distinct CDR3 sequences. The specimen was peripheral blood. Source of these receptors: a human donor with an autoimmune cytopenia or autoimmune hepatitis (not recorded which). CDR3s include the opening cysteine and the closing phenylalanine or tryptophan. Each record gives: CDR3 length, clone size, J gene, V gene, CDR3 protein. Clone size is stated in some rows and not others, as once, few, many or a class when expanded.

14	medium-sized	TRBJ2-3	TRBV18	CASSPGPNTDTQYF
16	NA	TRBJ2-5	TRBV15	CATSRDIAGGPSQQFF
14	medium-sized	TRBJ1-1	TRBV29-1	CSVEGGGQNTEAFF
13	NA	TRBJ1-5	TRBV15	CATSGGANQPQHF
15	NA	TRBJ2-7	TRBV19	CASSIASGRSYEQYF
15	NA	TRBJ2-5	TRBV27	CASSLSAAIQETQYF
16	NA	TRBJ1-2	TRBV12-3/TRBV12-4	CASSVIRTSGDYGYTF
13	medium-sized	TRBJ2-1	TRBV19	CASKDGGKHEQFF
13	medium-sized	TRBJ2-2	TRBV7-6	CASSPSRTGELFF
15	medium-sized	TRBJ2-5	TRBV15	CATRGLEAILETQYF
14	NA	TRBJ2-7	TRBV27	CASSRLTVPYEQYF
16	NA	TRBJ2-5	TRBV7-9	CASSPWRLQDQETQYF
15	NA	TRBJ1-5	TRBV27	CASSGIGSGNQPQHF
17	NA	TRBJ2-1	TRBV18	CASSPGLAGVPYNEQFF
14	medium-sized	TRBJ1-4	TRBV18	CASSPDSSNEKLFF
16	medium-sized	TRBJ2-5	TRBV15	CATSRKDFPYGETQYF
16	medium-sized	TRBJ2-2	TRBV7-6	CASSPAGTRSTGELFF
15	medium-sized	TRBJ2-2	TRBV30	CAWSAGTSAGGELFF
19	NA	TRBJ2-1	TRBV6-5	CASMHSSGVRSSSYNEQFF
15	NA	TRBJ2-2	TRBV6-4	CASSDSGGTTGELFF
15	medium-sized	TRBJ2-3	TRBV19	CASSIAGGSTDTQYF
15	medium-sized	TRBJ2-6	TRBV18	CASSPLGSGANVLTF
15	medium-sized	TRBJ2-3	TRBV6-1	CASSSLAGGPDTQYF
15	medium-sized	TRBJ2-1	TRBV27	CASSLRQGAVNEQFF
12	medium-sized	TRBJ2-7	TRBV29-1	CSVRGQGNEQYF
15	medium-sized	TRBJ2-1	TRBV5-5	CASSFSGGLGNEQFF
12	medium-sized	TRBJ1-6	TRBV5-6	CASSLTDSPLHF
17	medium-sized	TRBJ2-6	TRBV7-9	CASSDSRASSGANVLTF
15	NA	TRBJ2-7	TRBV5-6	CASSQEIISSYEQYF
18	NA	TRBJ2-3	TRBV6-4	CASSGTWGALEPTDTQYF
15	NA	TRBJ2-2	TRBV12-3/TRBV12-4	CASSGQGQFTGELFF
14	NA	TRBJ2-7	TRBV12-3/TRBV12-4	CASSQYQGLYEQYF
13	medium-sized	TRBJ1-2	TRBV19	CASSTVTNYGYTF
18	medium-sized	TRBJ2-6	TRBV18	CASSPPGQGLSGANVLTF
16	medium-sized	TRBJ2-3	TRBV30	CAWSRWAGGETDTQYF
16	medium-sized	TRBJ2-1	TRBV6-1	CASSGLAGGLLNEQFF
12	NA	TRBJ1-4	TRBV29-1	CSAKTGYEKLFF
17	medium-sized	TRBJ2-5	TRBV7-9	CASSSFGGTLRGETQYF
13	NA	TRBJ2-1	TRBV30	CAWSRGGTHEQFF
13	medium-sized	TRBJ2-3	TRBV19	CASSAGLADTQYF
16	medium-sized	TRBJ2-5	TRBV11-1	CASSTGGLAGRETQYF
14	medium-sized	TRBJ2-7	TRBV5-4	CASSFRRDGDEQYF
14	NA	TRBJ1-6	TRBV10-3	CAISESSGNSPLHF
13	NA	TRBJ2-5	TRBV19	CASRRGQKETQYF
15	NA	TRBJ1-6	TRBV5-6	CASTRRQTYNSPLHF
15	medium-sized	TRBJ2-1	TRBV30	CAWSPETSGRNEQFF
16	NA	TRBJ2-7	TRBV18	CASSPLPGQGKETQYF
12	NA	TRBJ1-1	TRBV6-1	CASSLRLSPAFF
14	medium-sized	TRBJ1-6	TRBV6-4	CASSRQGANSPLHF
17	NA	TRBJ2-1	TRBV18	CASSLTSGGTPTNEQFF
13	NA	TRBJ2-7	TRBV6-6	CASTLGGSGEQYF
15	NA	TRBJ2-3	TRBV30	CAWSTNNPSTDTQYF